The 8 T cell receptor beta chains listed next were all sequenced from one sample in a study of blood T cell repertoires in COVID-19. Libraries were prepared by immunoSEQ multiplex PCR; TCRdb keeps only in-frame clonotypes and omits some of them. The data contain some 270,000 clones, 80% to 90% of them singletons. Sequencing was carried out using PBMCs or T cells enriched from blood (not recorded which). These receptors originate from a woman aged 30 to 39 who had recovered from COVID-19.

The gene calls are TRBV4-1 and TRBJ1-2; D perhaps matches TRBD1 (6 bases). This CDR3 is 12 amino acids long. Germline-derived CDR1 and CDR2 are MGHRA and YSYEKL. The ends were cut back, 4 bases at V and 7 bases at J, with 10 bases in the middle. CDR3 nucleotides: TGCGCCAGCAGCCTGGGGACAAGTGGCTACACCTTC. This sequence encodes CASSLGTSGYTF.

The chain combines TRBV5-1 with TRBJ1-5; D gene ambiguous. Trimming took 2 bases from V and 8 from J, leaving 14 bases between them. Germline CDR1 is SGHRS and CDR2 is YFSETQ. The CDR3 runs 14 residues. The CDR3: CASSLRGLREPQHF. CDR3 coding DNA: TGCGCCAGCAGCTTACGAGGGCTCAGAGAGCCCCAGCATTTT.

This clone has a handful of counts. This chain connects TRBV5-1 to TRBJ1-4, with 9 bases matching TRBD1. This CDR3 is built from 17 residues. V was pared by 0 bases and J by 8 bases, with 11 bases of the junction left unmatched. The germline V gene has CDR1 SGHRS and CDR2 YFSETQ. This CDR3 reads CASSLAGTGFGGEKLFF. The CDR3 DNA reads as TGCGCCAGCAGCTTGGCCGGGACAGGGTTCGGCGGGGAAAAACTGTTTTTT.

CDR3 DNA: TGCAGCGTTCGGGCGGGGGGATTAGATACGCAGTATTTT. Protein: CSVRAGGLDTQYF. This chain links TRBV29-1 with TRBJ2-3, with TRBD2 identical over 8 bases. With V trimmed by 5 bases and J by 5 bases, 6 bases remained unmatched. The CDR3 extends over 13 amino acids. Germline V lookup: CDR1 SQVTM, CDR2 ANQGSEA.

V and J are TRBV7-3 and TRBJ2-5; 16 bases are a match to TRBD2. From germline, CDR1 is SGHTA and CDR2 FQGTGA. CDR3 size: 17 residues. After removal of 2 bases from V and 4 bases from J, the junction contained 4 bases not matched to a gene. Here the CDR3 DNA reads TGTGCCAGCAGCTTAGGGACTAGCGGGAGGGAGGGAGAGACCCAGTACTTC. This translates into CASSLGTSGREGETQYF.

V and J are TRBV27 and TRBJ2-2; a possible D gene is TRBD2 (6 bases). This CDR3 is 14 amino acids long. Germline CDR1 reads MNHEY; CDR2 reads SMNVEV (reference sequence). V gave up 2 bases and J gave up 4 bases, with 8 bases separating them. The CDR3 sequence is CASSLGGVTGELFF. As DNA, the CDR3 is TGTGCCAGCAGTTTAGGCGGGGTCACCGGGGAGCTGTTTTTT.

CDR3 in amino acids: CASSPQGGNWDGYTF. The DNA for the CDR3 is TGTGCCAGCAGCCCGCAGGGGGGAAACTGGGATGGCTACACCTTC. This sequence joins TRBV14 and TRBJ1-2; 7 nucleotides line up with TRBD1. V shed 4 bases, J shed 6 bases, and the junction held 11 bases outside the gene matches. Germline V gene sequence: CDR1 SGHDN, CDR2 FVKESK. This CDR3 region has 15 residues.

The chain links TRBV28 to TRBJ2-2, with D possibly being TRBD2 (6 bases). Trimming cost V 8 bases and J 1 base, with 17 bases left between them. CDR3 length: 16 residues. Germline CDR1 is MDHEN and CDR2 is SYDVKM. The CDR3 spells CASGRPGLLNTGELFF. The CDR3 DNA reads as TGTGCCAGCGGTAGACCGGGACTCCTGAACACCGGGGAGCTGTTTTTT.